Listed below are T cell receptor beta chains from one sample, sequenced in a study of blood T cells in healthy people across ages. TCRdb re-called the 5' RACE reads with MiXCR, one entry per CDR3 protein. Of about a million distinct CDR3 sequences in the sample, 51% were seen once. The sample was blood. These receptors originate from a woman in her fifties or sixties in good health. The CDR3 runs from the conserved cysteine through the conserved F or W. A D gene is named only where the DNA matches it firmly. Only part of the rows carry a size: once, few, many, or a class if the clone is expanded.

CDR3nt	CDR3aa	d_gene	abundance	v_gene	j_gene
TGCGCCAGCAGCATGACAGGATACTCCGATACGCAGTATTTT	CASSMTGYSDTQYF	-	-	TRBV5-1	TRBJ2-3
TGCAGTGCTAGCCGACAGGCGAACACTGAAGCTTTCTTT	CSASRQANTEAFF	-	-	TRBV20-1	TRBJ1-1
TGTGCCAGCAGCCTGCACTGGAGTAGCTCCTACGAGCAGTACTTC	CASSLHWSSSYEQYF	-	-	TRBV7-2	TRBJ2-7
TGTGCCAGCAGTTTTACGGACAGGGGTAACACTGAAGCTTTCTTT	CASSFTDRGNTEAFF	TRBD1	few	TRBV27	TRBJ1-1
TGTGCCAGCAGCCATGGGAGAGCCTACAATGAGCAGTACTTC	CASSHGRAYNEQYF	-	-	TRBV13	TRBJ2-7
TGTGCCAGCACTAGCAGGATAAACTACGAGCAGTACTTC	CASTSRINYEQYF	-	few	TRBV27	TRBJ2-7
TGTGCCAGCAGTTTGGGCAGGGGGATGACAGATACGCAGTATTTT	CASSLGRGMTDTQYF	TRBD1	-	TRBV12-3/TRBV12-4	TRBJ2-3
TGTGCCAGCAGCTTGAATAGGGGCGCCTACAATGAGCAGTTCTTC	CASSLNRGAYNEQFF	-	few	TRBV5-6	TRBJ2-1
TGCGCCAGCAGACCAGTCCAGCGGGAGATCAATGAGCAGTTCTTC	CASRPVQREINEQFF	TRBD2	-	TRBV5-1	TRBJ2-1
TGTGCCAGCAGCCTCCAGCACAGGTATCAAGAGACCCAGTACTTC	CASSLQHRYQETQYF	-	-	TRBV7-9	TRBJ2-5
TGTGCCAGCTCACCTGAACTAACGGGTGAGCAGTTCTTC	CASSPELTGEQFF	-	few	TRBV18	TRBJ2-1
TGTGCCACCAGCGATCCCTCGGGCCAGGCCACAGATACGCAGTATTTT	CATSDPSGQATDTQYF	-	-	TRBV24-1	TRBJ2-3
TGTGCCAGCAGTGTCCGAGTGTCGGCCCCCTACGAGCAGTACTTC	CASSVRVSAPYEQYF	-	-	TRBV6-1	TRBJ2-7
TGTGCCACCAGCAGAGATTCCCCCAGCAATCCCAGGGGAAGCTATGGCTACACCTTC	CATSRDSPSNPRGSYGYTF	-	-	TRBV15	TRBJ1-2
TGTGCCAGCAGCTTCCCAGAGACGGTCTACGAGCAGTACTTC	CASSFPETVYEQYF	-	-	TRBV5-6	TRBJ2-7
TGCACCAGCAGCCATCCCGGCTTTGGAGCGCCTTACCAAGAGACCCAGTACTTC	CTSSHPGFGAPYQETQYF	-	-	TRBV1	TRBJ2-5
TGTGCCAGCAGCTCCCGACTAGCGGGAGGGTCCCATGCATACGAGCAGTACTTC	CASSSRLAGGSHAYEQYF	TRBD2	few	TRBV13	TRBJ2-7
TGCAGTGCTAGAGGCGTTCAGGGGAGATCCTACGAGCAGTACTTC	CSARGVQGRSYEQYF	-	-	TRBV20-1	TRBJ2-7
TGCAGTGCTGAGACAGTAACCTACGAGCAGTACTTC	CSAETVTYEQYF	-	-	TRBV20-1	TRBJ2-7
TGTGCCAGCAGTCGGGGGGTCCGCACAGATACGCAGTATTTT	CASSRGVRTDTQYF	TRBD2	few	TRBV3-1	TRBJ2-3
TGCAGTGCTAGAGATTCCAGTGGGAGGAAGTGGGATACGCAGTATTTT	CSARDSSGRKWDTQYF	-	-	TRBV20-1	TRBJ2-3
TGTGCCACCAGCAGAGAGATTACTAGCAGCACCTACAATGAGCAGTACTTC	CATSREITSSTYNEQYF	-	-	TRBV15	TRBJ2-7
TGCAGTGCCCCGGGTGGCGGGACTAGCACAGATACGCAGTATTTT	CSAPGGGTSTDTQYF	-	few	TRBV20-1	TRBJ2-3
TGTGCCAGCAGCTCCTCCTCCATGGGGTCCTACGAGCAGTACTTC	CASSSSSMGSYEQYF	-	few	TRBV7-2	TRBJ2-7
TGCAGTGCTAGAGTCTCAGGGGGCTTTGGTGAGCAGTTCTTC	CSARVSGGFGEQFF	TRBD1	-	TRBV20-1	TRBJ2-1
TGCGCCAGCAGCCAAGTAGAATCGGGGGGACGCGAGCAGTACTTC	CASSQVESGGREQYF	TRBD2	few	TRBV4-1	TRBJ2-7
TGTGCCAGCAGTTTCCTCGGGGCGGGCTACACCTTC	CASSFLGAGYTF	-	few	TRBV28	TRBJ1-2
TGCGCCAGCAGGATTCAGGATACGAACTACGAGCAGTACTTC	CASRIQDTNYEQYF	-	few	TRBV5-1	TRBJ2-7
TGCAGTGTCACGGGGGGAGACAGGCGAAGCGATGGGTTTACAGATACGCAGTATTTT	CSVTGGDRRSDGFTDTQYF	-	-	TRBV20-1	TRBJ2-3
TGTGCCAGCAGCGTAGCCGACCCGATTAGCTCCTACAATGAGCAGTTCTTC	CASSVADPISSYNEQFF	-	few	TRBV9	TRBJ2-1
TGTGCCAGCAGTGCTGCCCTAGGACTGCTAGGCTACACCTTC	CASSAALGLLGYTF	-	few	TRBV25-1	TRBJ1-2
TGTGCCAGCAGCTTAAGGGTAGACCTTAATGAGCAGTACTTC	CASSLRVDLNEQYF	-	once	TRBV7-2	TRBJ2-5
TGCAGCGTTGGAGGTGAGGAAAACGAGCAGTACTTC	CSVGGEENEQYF	-	few	TRBV29-1	TRBJ2-7
TGTGCCAGCAGGGGGACAGGGGGAGAAAAACTGTTTTTT	CASRGTGGEKLFF	TRBD1	-	TRBV6-6	TRBJ1-4
TGTGCCAGCAGCCGGCCGGAAGCCTACAATGAGCAGTTCTTC	CASSRPEAYNEQFF	-	-	TRBV4-2	TRBJ2-1
TGTGCCAGCAGCTTCAGGCGGGAGTGGCAGTACTTC	CASSFRREWQYF	TRBD2	-	TRBV7-2	TRBJ2-5
TGTGCCAGCAGTTCTATAGCGGGAGCCCCAGATACGCAGTATTTT	CASSSIAGAPDTQYF	TRBD2	few	TRBV7-9	TRBJ2-3
TGCGCCAGCAGCCATCCGGGACTAGCGGGAGGCCACTCCTACAATGAGCAGTTCTTC	CASSHPGLAGGHSYNEQFF	TRBD2	-	TRBV4-1	TRBJ2-1
TGCAGTGCTAACCCAAGCGGGACAGGGGGTCAAGAGACCCAGTACTTC	CSANPSGTGGQETQYF	TRBD1	few	TRBV20-1	TRBJ2-5
TGTGCCAGCAGGGAGACTAGCGGCTACAATGAGCAGTACTTC	CASRETSGYNEQYF	TRBD2	-	TRBV2	TRBJ2-5
TGTGCCACCAGTGACCGGAACGGGAGGGGGCTGAATGAGCAGTTCTTC	CATSDRNGRGLNEQFF	-	-	TRBV24-1	TRBJ2-1
TGTGCCAGCAGTTACTCGAAGGGCGGGAGAACAAACTATGGCTACACCTTC	CASSYSKGGRTNYGYTF	-	-	TRBV6-7	TRBJ1-2
TGCAGTGCTATAAATTGGGACAAAGGAACCTATGGCTACACCTTC	CSAINWDKGTYGYTF	-	-	TRBV20-1	TRBJ1-2
TGTGCCAGCAGCTTAGCCCTGACCAACTATGGCTACACCTTC	CASSLALTNYGYTF	-	few	TRBV7-2	TRBJ1-2
TGTGCCAGCAGCCAACAGAGGGAAGAGACCCAGTACTTC	CASSQQREETQYF	-	-	TRBV11-2	TRBJ2-5
TGTGCCAGCAGCTTAGTAGGGAGTGAGCAGTTCTTC	CASSLVGSEQFF	-	few	TRBV7-9	TRBJ2-1
TGTGCCAGCAGCCATTGGGGAGAGACCCAGTACTTC	CASSHWGETQYF	-	few	TRBV3-1	TRBJ2-5
TGTGCCAGCAGCTTAATAAAGCGGGAATTCGACAATGAGCAGTTCTTC	CASSLIKREFDNEQFF	TRBD2	-	TRBV7-2	TRBJ2-1
TGTGCCAGCAGTGACGCCCGCGCGGAGTACTTC	CASSDARAEYF	-	few	TRBV12-3/TRBV12-4	TRBJ2-7
TGTGCCAGCAGCTACAGGGTCATAGAGACCCAGTACTTC	CASSYRVIETQYF	-	-	TRBV7-9	TRBJ2-5
TGTGCCAGCAGCTTTTCCTCTGTTGGAGTAAATCCGAGAAAACTGTTTTTT	CASSFSSVGVNPRKLFF	-	-	TRBV13	TRBJ1-4
TGCAGTGCTCCGGACAGCTACGTTTACAATGAGCAGTTCTTC	CSAPDSYVYNEQFF	-	few	TRBV20-1	TRBJ2-1
TGTGCCCGCACCTACCGGACCTCCTCTAGCACAGATACGCAGTATTTT	CARTYRTSSSTDTQYF	-	-	TRBV27	TRBJ2-3
TGCAGTGCCCCGGGACAGGGCCGCAATGAGCAGTACTTC	CSAPGQGRNEQYF	TRBD1	few	TRBV20-1	TRBJ2-5
TGTGCCAGCAGCGTAGGTGGTAGCGGGAGCTACGAGCAGTACTTC	CASSVGGSGSYEQYF	TRBD2	few	TRBV9	TRBJ2-7